Detailed here is one T cell receptor beta chain. Its antigen remains unidentified. The data derive from a study of shared clonotypes between healthy human individuals. General observations from the study: Donor clonotype sharing was expected to depend on sequencing depth.

Deep was the level at which the assay was run. Genomic DNA belonging to each subset was distributed in equal measure over several immunoSEQ plates. Ten immunoSEQ deep assay plates were used by the authors to sequence unsorted PBMC DNA. Method: immunoSEQ multiplex PCR; TCRdb's copy keeps in-frame clones and lacks some. Of about half a million clones listed, over 70% are singletons. Trimming left V 4 bases short and J 2 bases short, with 11 bases between. Germline V gene data show CDR1 as WSHSY and CDR2 as SAAADI. The CDR3 length is 14 residues. This rearrangement joins TRBV10-2 to TRBJ1-2; D ambiguous. The receptor was derived from a middle-aged woman in good health. Some clones in this sample may be carry-over from other donors' samples. Sequenced: PBMCs. CDR3 sequence: CASSAHPGNYGYTF. DNA for the CDR3: TGCGCCAGCAGTGCCCACCCGGGGAACTATGGCTACACCTTC.